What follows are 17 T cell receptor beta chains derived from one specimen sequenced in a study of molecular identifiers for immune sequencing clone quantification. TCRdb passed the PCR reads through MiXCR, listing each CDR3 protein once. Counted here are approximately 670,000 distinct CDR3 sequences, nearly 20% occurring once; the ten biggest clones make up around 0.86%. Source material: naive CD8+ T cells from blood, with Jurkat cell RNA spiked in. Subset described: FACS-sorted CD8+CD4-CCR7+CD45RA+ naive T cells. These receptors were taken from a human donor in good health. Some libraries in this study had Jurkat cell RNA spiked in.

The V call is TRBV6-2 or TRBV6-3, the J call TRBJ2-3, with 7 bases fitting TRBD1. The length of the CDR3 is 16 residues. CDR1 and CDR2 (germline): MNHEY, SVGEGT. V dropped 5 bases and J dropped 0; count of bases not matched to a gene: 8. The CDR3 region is CASSITSGGSTDTQYF. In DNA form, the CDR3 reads TGTGCCAGCAGTATAACCTCAGGGGGTAGCACAGATACGCAGTATTTT.

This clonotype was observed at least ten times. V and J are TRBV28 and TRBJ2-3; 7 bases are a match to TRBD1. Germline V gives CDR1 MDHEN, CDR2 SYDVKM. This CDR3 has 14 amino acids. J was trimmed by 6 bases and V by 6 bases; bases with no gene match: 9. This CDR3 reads CASSPGQVGDTQYF. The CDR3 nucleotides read TGTGCCAGCAGCCCAGGACAGGTGGGGGATACGCAGTATTTT.

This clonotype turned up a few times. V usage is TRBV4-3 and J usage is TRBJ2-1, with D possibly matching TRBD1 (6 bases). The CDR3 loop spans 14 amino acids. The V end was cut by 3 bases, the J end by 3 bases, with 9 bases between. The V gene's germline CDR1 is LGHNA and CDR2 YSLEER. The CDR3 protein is CASSQQQGYNEQFF. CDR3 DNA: TGCGCCAGCAGCCAGCAACAGGGCTACAATGAGCAGTTCTTC.

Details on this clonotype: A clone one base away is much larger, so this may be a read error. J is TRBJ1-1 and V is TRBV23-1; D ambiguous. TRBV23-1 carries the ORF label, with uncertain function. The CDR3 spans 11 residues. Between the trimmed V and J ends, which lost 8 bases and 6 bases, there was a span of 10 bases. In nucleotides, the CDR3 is TGCGCCAGCGGCACGGAGGCTGAAGCTTTCTTT. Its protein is CASGTEAEAFF.

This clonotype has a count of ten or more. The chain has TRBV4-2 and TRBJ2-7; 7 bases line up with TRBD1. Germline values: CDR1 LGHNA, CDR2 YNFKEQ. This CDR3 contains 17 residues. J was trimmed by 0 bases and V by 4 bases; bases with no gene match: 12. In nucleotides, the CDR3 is TGTGCCAGCAGCCTCAGGACAGGCGGACTGGACTCCTACGAGCAGTACTTC. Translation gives CASSLRTGGLDSYEQYF.

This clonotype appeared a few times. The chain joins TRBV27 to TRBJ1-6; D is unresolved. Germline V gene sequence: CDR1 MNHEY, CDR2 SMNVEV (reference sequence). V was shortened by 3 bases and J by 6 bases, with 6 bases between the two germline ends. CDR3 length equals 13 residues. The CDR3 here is CASSLWVNSPLHF. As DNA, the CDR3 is TGTGCCAGCAGTTTGTGGGTTAATTCACCCCTCCACTTT.

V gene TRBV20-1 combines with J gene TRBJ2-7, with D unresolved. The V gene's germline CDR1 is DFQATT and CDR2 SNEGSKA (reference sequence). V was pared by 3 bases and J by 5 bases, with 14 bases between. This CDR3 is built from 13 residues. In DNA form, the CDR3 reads TGCAGTGCTAGGCTCGTTCCTAAAGACGAGCAGTACTTC. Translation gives CSARLVPKDEQYF.

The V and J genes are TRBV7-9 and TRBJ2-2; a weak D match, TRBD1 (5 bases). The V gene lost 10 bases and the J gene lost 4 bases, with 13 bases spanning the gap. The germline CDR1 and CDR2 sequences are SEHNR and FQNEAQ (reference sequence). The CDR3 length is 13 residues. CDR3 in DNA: TGTGCCAACAGGCCGACACTCACCGGGGAGCTGTTTTTT. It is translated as CANRPTLTGELFF.

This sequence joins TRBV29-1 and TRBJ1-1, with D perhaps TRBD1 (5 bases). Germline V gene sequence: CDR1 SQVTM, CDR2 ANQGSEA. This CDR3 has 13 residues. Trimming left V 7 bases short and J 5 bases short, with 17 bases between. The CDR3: CSAEIVEGTEAFF. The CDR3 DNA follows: TGCAGCGCTGAGATAGTGGAGGGGACTGAAGCTTTCTTT.

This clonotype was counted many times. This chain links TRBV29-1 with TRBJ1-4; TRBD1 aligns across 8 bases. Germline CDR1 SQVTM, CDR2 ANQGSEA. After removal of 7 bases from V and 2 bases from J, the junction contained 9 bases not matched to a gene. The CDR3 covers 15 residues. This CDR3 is CSATTRQGTNEKLFF. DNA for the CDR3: TGCAGCGCCACAACACGACAGGGGACTAATGAAAAACTGTTTTTT.

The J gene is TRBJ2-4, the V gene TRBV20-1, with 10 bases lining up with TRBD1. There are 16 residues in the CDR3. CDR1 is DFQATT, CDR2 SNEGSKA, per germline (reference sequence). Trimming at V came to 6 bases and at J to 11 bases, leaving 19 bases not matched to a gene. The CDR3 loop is CSAHFGGTGELKVQYF. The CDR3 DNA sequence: TGCAGTGCCCACTTTGGGGGGACAGGGGAGCTTAAGGTTCAGTACTTC.

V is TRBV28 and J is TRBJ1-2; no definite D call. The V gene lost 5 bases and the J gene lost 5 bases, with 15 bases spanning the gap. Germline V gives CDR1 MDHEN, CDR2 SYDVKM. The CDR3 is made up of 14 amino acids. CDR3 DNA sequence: TGTGCCAGCAGTCACGCACTGATTTCATATGGCTACACCTTC. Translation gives CASSHALISYGYTF.

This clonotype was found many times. The CDR3 is CASSPFGQYQETQYF. The CDR3 DNA sequence: TGTGCCAGCAGCCCCTTTGGACAGTACCAAGAGACCCAGTACTTC. J is TRBJ2-5 and V is TRBV12-3 or TRBV12-4; D perhaps matches TRBD1 (6 bases). The CDR3 is 15 residues long. Trimming removed 6 bases at V and 0 bases at J, with 14 bases between.

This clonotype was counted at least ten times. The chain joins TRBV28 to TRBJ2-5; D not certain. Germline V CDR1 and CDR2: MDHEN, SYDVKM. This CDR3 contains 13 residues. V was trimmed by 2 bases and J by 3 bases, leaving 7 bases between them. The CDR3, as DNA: TGTGCCAGCAGTTTAACAGTAGAAGAGACCCAGTACTTC. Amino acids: CASSLTVEETQYF.

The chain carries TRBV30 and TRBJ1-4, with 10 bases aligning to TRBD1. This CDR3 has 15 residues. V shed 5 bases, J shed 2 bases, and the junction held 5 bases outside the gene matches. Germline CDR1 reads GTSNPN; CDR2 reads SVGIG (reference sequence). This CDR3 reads CAWSGQGFTNEKLFF. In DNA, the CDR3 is TGTGCCTGGTCGGGACAGGGGTTCACTAATGAAAAACTGTTTTTT.

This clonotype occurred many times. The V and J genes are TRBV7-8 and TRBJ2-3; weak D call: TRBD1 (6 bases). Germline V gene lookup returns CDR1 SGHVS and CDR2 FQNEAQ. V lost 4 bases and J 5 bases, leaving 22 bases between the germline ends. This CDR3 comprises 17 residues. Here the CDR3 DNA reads TGTGCCAGCAGCTCAACAGGGCAGGATCCATGGGGAGATACGCAGTATTTT. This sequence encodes CASSSTGQDPWGDTQYF.

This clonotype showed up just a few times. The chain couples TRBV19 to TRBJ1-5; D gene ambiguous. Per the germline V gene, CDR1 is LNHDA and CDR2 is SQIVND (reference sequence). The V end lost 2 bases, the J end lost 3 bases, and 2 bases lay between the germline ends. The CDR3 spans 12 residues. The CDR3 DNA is TGTGCCAGTAGTATAATCAATCAGCCCCAGCATTTT. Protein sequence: CASSIINQPQHF.